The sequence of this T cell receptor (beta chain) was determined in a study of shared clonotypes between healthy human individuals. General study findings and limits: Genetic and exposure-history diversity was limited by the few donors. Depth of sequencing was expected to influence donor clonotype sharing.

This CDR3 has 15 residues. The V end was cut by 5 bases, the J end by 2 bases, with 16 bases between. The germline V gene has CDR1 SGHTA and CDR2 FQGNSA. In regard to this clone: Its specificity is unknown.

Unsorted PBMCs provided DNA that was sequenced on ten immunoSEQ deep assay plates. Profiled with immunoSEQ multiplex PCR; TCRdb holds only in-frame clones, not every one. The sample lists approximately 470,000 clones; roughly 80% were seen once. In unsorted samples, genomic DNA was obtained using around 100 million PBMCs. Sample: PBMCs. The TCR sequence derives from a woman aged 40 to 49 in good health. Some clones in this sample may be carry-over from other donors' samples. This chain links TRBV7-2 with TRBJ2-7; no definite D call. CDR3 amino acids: CASSPRVAAAYEQYF. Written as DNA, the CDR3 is TGTGCCAGCAGCCCCCGGGTGGCGGCGGCCTACGAGCAGTACTTC.